This T cell receptor beta chain comes out of a study of blood T cell repertoires in COVID-19. Looking at the study overall: Sample material is recorded as cDNA or gDNA derived from T cells, B-cell-depleted T cells, or PBMCs.

Repertoires were generated with immunoSEQ multiplex PCR, while TCRdb's copy carries only in-frame clones and drops some. In the table there are under 25,000 clones, 70% to 90% of which are singletons. The CDR3 sequence is 12 residues long. The ends were cut back, 3 bases at V and 2 bases at J, with 4 bases in the middle. The V gene's germline CDR1 is SGDLS and CDR2 YYNGEE. The receptor was isolated from a human donor with active COVID-19. The donor label of this sample is uncertain. The rearrangement uses TRBV9 and TRBJ2-3; no firm D call. Material: peripheral blood. CDR3 in DNA: TGTGCCAGCAGCGCCCTCACAGATACGCAGTATTTT. It encodes CASSALTDTQYF.